What follows are 4 T cell receptor beta chains derived from one specimen sequenced in a study of T cell responses to AZD1222 COVID-19 vaccine. TCRdb keeps only in-frame clones here, not all; method: immunoSEQ multiplex PCR. The sample includes 170,000 or so clones, about 90% of them seen just once. The sample in question was peripheral blood, obtained on day 0 of AZD1222 vaccination. These receptors originate from an adult in good health.

V usage is TRBV14 and J usage is TRBJ1-1, with D unresolved. CDR3 length: 15 amino acids. Germline CDR1 reads SGHDN; CDR2 reads FVKESK. The ends were cut back, 2 bases at V and 4 bases at J, with 14 bases in the middle. CDR3 protein: CASSQLRRGSTEAFF. In nucleotides, the CDR3 is TGTGCCAGCAGCCAACTGCGGAGAGGGTCCACTGAAGCTTTCTTT.

This clone has only a few counts. This chain joins TRBV10-3 and TRBJ2-1, with D perhaps matching TRBD1 (6 bases). Looked up from germline, CDR1 is ENHRY and CDR2 is SYGVKD. CDR3 size: 14 residues. Trimming stripped 3 bases from V and 7 bases from J, with 13 bases between. CDR3 residues: CAISDRGQLNEQFF. DNA of the CDR3: TGTGCCATCAGTGACAGGGGCCAACTAAATGAGCAGTTCTTC.

A note on this clone: At one end the junction does not follow the germline gene, possibly because of a read error. The chain recombines TRBV5-4 with TRBJ2-1; TRBD1 or TRBD2 may be the D gene (6 bases each). CDR3 length: 13 residues. Germline CDR1 SGHNT, CDR2 YYREEE (reference sequence). This CDR3 reads CVSWGDTYNEQFF. The CDR3 region has the DNA TGCGTCTCGTGGGGGGACACATACAATGAGCAGTTCTTC.

The rearrangement joins TRBV12-3 or TRBV12-4 to TRBJ1-3; the D is unclear. This CDR3 has 11 amino acids. With 4 bases removed from V and 4 bases from J, the gap between germline ends came to 2 bases. The CDR3 is CASSYGNTIYF. The CDR3 DNA is TGTGCCAGCAGTTACGGAAACACCATATATTTT.